In its sample, the clone carrying this TCR beta chain was seen once. These data originate in a study of blood T cell repertoires in COVID-19. This table comes from immunoSEQ multiplex PCR, and its TCRdb copy is limited to in-frame clones, with some not included. The data contain 190,000 or so clones, roughly nine tenths of them singletons. The CDR3 totals 16 residues. V lost 5 bases, J lost 10 bases, and 14 bases stayed unmatched. The germline V gene has CDR1 SNHLY and CDR2 FYNNEI. This clonotype originated in a young woman who had recovered from COVID-19. The sequencing input was PBMCs or T cells enriched from blood (not recorded which). The rearrangement links TRBV2 to TRBJ1-6; TRBD1 matches at 7 bases. The CDR3 reads CASSFQTDRVGSPLHF. CDR3 in DNA: TGTGCCAGCAGTTTCCAGACCGACAGGGTTGGATCACCCCTCCACTTT.